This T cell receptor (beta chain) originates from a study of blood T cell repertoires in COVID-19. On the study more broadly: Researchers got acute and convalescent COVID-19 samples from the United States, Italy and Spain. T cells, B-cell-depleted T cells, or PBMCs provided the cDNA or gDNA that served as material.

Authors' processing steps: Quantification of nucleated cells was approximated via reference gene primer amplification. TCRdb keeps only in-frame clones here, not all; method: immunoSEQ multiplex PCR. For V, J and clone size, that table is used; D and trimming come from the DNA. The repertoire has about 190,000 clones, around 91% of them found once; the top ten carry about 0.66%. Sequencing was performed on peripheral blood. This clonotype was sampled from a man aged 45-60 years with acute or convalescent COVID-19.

Here the CDR3 reads CASSQDSSYRDTQYF. The CDR3 DNA sequence: TGTGCCAGCAGCCAAGACAGTAGTTACAGGGATACGCAGTATTTT. The chain joins TRBV3-1 (or the pseudogene TRBV3-2) to TRBJ2-3, with D possibly being TRBD1 (5 bases). This CDR3 region has 15 residues. The germline CDR1 and CDR2 sequences are LGHDT and YNNKEL (reference sequence). Trimming left V 0 bases short and J 6 bases short, with 13 bases between.